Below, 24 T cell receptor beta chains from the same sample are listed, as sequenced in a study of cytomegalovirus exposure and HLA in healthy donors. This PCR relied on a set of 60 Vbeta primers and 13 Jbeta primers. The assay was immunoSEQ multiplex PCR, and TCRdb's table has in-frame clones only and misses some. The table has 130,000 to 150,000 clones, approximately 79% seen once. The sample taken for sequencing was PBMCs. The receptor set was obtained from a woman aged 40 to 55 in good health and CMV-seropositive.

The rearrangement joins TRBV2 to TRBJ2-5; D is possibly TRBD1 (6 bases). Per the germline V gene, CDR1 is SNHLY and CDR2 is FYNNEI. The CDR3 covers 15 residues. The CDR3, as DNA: TGTGCTTGGGGGCAGCAGGGGAATCTAGGAGAGACCCAGTACTTC. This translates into CAWGQQGNLGETQYF.

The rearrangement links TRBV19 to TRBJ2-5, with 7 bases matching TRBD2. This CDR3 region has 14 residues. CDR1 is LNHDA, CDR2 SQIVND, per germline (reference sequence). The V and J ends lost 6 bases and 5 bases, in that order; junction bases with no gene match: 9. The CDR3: CASSLVGGSETQYF. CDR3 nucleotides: TGTGCCAGTAGCCTTGTCGGGGGGTCGGAGACCCAGTACTTC.

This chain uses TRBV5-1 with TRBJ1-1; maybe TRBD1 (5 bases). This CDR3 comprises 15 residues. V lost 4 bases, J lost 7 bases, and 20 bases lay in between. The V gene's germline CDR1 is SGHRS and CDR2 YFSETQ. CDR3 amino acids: CASSPSTGPAGEAFF. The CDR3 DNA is TGCGCCAGCAGCCCATCTACAGGTCCCGCAGGTGAAGCTTTCTTT.

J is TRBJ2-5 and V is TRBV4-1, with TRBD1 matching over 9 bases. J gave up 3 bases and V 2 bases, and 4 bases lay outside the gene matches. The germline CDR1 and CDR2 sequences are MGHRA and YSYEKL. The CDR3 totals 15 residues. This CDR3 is CASSQSGTGKETQYF. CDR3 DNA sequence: TGCGCCAGCAGCCAATCCGGGACAGGGAAAGAGACCCAGTACTTC.

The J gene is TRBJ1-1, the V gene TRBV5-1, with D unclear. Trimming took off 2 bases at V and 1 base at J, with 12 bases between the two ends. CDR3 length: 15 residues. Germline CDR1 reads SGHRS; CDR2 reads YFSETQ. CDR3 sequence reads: CASSFTAGTNTEAFF. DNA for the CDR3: TGCGCCAGCAGCTTTACAGCAGGAACGAACACTGAAGCTTTCTTT.

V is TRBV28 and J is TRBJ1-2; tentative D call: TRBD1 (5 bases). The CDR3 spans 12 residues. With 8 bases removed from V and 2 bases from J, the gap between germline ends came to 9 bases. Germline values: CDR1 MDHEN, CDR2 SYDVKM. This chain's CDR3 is CASGGENYGYTF. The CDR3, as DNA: TGTGCCAGCGGAGGGGAGAACTATGGCTACACCTTC.

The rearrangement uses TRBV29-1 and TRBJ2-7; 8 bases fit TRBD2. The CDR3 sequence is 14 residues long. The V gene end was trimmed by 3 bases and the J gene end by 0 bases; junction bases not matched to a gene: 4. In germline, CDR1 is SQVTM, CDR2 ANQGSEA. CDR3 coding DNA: TGCAGCGTTGAGGGCGGGGGGAGCTCCTACGAGCAGTACTTC. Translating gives CSVEGGGSSYEQYF.

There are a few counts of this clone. The CDR3 loop is CASSYGQGGGYTF. The CDR3 DNA reads as TGTGCCAGCAGTTACGGACAGGGCGGTGGCTACACCTTC. The V call is TRBV6-5, the J call TRBJ1-2; 8 bases agree with TRBD1. CDR3 length: 13 amino acids. Losses at the gene ends were 2 bases for V and 7 bases for J; bases not matched to a gene: 3. Germline V CDR1 and CDR2: MNHEY, SVGAGI.

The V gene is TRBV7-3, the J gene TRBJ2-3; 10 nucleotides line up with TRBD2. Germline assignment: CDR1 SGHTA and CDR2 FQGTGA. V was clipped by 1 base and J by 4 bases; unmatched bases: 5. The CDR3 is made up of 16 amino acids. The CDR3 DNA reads TGTGCCAGCAGCTTAATTGGACTAGCGGATCCAGATACGCAGTATTTT. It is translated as CASSLIGLADPDTQYF.

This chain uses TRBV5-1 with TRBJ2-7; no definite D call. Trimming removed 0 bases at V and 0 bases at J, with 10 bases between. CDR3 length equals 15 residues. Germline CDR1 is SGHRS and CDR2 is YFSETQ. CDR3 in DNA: TGCGCCAGCAGCTTGGCCCCCACGAGCTCCTACGAGCAGTACTTC. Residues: CASSLAPTSSYEQYF.

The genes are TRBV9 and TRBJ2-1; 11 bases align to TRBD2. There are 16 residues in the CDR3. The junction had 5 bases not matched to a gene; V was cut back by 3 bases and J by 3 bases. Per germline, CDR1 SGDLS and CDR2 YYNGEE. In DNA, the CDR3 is TGTGCCAGCAGCGGTTCCGGGACTAGCGGCTACAATGAGCAGTTCTTC. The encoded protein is CASSGSGTSGYNEQFF.

The CDR3 loop reads CASSSPAGGPETQYF. The CDR3 nucleotides read TGTGCCAGCAGCAGCCCAGCGGGGGGCCCAGAGACCCAGTACTTC. J is TRBJ2-5 and V is TRBV6-1, with TRBD2 identical over 9 bases. Germline V gene sequence: CDR1 MNHNS, CDR2 SASEGT. The ends lost 6 bases at V and 4 bases at J; junction bases unmatched: 9. The CDR3 consists of 15 residues.

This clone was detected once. The CDR3 spells CASREGTANTEAFF. CDR3 nucleotides: TGTGCCAGCAGAGAAGGGACAGCTAACACTGAAGCTTTCTTT. V and J are TRBV28 and TRBJ1-1, with 7 positions matching TRBD1. The CDR3 is made up of 14 amino acids. CDR1 and CDR2 (germline): MDHEN, SYDVKM. J gave up 2 bases and V 6 bases, and 6 bases lay outside the gene matches.

In nucleotides, the CDR3 is TGCAGCGTCAGACTAGAAGACTACAATGAGCAGTTCTTC. Protein: CSVRLEDYNEQFF. The chain recombines TRBV29-1 with TRBJ2-1, with D tentatively TRBD2 (6 bases). Trimming removed 6 bases from V and 3 bases from J, with 12 bases in between. CDR1 is SQVTM, CDR2 ANQGSEA, per germline. CDR3 length: 13 amino acids.

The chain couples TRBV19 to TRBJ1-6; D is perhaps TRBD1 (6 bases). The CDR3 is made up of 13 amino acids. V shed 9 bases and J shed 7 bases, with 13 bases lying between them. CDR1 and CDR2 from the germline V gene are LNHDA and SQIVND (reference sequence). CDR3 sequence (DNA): TGTGCCAGCGCGAAGGGGGGGAATTCACCCCTCCACTTT. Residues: CASAKGGNSPLHF.

CDR3 in amino acids: CASSTGTSGGDNIQYF. The CDR3 nucleotides read TGTGCCAGTAGTACCGGGACTAGCGGGGGGGACAACATTCAGTACTTC. The rearrangement uses TRBV19 and TRBJ2-4; 16 bases agree with TRBD2. The CDR3 covers 16 residues. V was pared by 4 bases and J by 7 bases, with 4 bases of the junction left unmatched. In germline, CDR1 is LNHDA, CDR2 SQIVND (reference sequence).

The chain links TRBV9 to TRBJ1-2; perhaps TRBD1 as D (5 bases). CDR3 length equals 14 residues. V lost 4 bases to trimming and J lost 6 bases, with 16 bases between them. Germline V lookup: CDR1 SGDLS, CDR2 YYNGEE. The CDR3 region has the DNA TGTGCCAGCAGCCCACTGGGGGGGGTCGATGGCTACACCTTC. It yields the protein CASSPLGGVDGYTF.

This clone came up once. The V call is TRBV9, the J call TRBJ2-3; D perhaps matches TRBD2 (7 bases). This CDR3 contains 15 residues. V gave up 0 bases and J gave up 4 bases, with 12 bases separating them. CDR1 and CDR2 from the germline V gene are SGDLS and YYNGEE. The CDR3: CASSVGGGLADTQYF. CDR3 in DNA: TGTGCCAGCAGCGTAGGGGGGGGGCTGGCAGATACGCAGTATTTT.

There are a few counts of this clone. CDR3 sequence: CASSSRNYGYTF. CDR3 in DNA: TGTGCCAGCAGTTCCCGTAACTATGGCTACACCTTC. The chain couples TRBV28 to TRBJ1-2; D uncertain. CDR1 is MDHEN, CDR2 SYDVKM, per germline. There are 12 residues in the CDR3. Trimming took 4 bases from V and 1 from J, leaving 4 bases between them.

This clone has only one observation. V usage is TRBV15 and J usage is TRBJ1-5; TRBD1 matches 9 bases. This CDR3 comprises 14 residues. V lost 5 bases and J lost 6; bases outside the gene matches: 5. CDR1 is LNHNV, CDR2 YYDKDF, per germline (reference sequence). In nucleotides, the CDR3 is TGTGCCACCAGCCTCGGACAGGGGATTCAGCCCCAGCATTTT. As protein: CATSLGQGIQPQHF.

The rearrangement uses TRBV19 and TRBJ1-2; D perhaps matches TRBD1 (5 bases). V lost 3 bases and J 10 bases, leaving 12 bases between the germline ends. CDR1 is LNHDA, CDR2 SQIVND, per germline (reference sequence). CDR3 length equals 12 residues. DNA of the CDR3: TGTGCCAGTAGTATTTGGGGGAGGCCCTACACCTTC. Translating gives CASSIWGRPYTF.

The CDR3 region is CAISAGGAFAGELFF. CDR3 coding DNA: TGTGCCATCAGTGCTGGCGGGGCGTTCGCCGGGGAGCTGTTTTTT. The V gene is TRBV10-3, the J gene TRBJ2-2; TRBD2 might be the D (6 bases). V shed 4 bases and J shed 6 bases, with 15 bases lying between them. Germline V lookup: CDR1 ENHRY, CDR2 SYGVKD. CDR3 size: 15 residues.

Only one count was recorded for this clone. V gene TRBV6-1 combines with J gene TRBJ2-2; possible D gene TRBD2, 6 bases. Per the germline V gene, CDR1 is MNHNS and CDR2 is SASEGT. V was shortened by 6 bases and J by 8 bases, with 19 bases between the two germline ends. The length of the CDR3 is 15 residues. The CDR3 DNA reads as TGTGCCAGCAGGAATAGCGGCGGGGTTAAGGGGGAGCTGTTTTTT. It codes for CASRNSGGVKGELFF.

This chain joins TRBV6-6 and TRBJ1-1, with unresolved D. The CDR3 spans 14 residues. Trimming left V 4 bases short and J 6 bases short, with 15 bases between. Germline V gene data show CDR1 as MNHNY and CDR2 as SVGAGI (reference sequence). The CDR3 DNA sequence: TGTGCCAGCAGTTTTGAGTCCAGAGGCGCTGAAGCTTTCTTT. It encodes CASSFESRGAEAFF.